Below, 4 T cell receptor beta chains from the same sample are listed, as sequenced in a study of blood T cell repertoires in COVID-19. TCRdb's copy holds only in-frame clones and misses some; the assay was immunoSEQ multiplex PCR. The table includes roughly 250,000 clones, approximately 86% detected once. Source material: PBMCs or T cells enriched from blood (not recorded which). Receptor source: a woman between 40 and 55 years old with acute COVID-19.

This chain connects TRBV3-1 (or the pseudogene TRBV3-2) to TRBJ1-1; the match to TRBD1 covers 7 bases. CDR1 is LGHDT and CDR2 is YNNKEL in the germline V gene (reference sequence). The CDR3 covers 15 residues. Trimming cost V 6 bases and J 0 bases; bases outside gene matches: 7. CDR3 amino acids: CASRRQGQVNTEAFF. The DNA for the CDR3 is TGTGCCAGCAGACGACAGGGCCAAGTGAACACTGAAGCTTTCTTT.

This clone is a singleton in its sample. The chain combines TRBV4-1 with TRBJ2-7, with TRBD2 matching 9 bases. V lost 4 bases to trimming and J lost 5 bases; unmatched junction nucleotides: 9. This CDR3 spans 15 amino acids. The germline gives CDR1 MGHRA, CDR2 YSYEKL. The chain's CDR3 is CASSPRVSGRNEQYF. DNA for the CDR3: TGCGCCAGCAGCCCCCGGGTTAGCGGGAGAAACGAGCAGTACTTC.

The genes are TRBV19 and TRBJ1-6, with 7 bases fitting TRBD1. Per germline, CDR1 LNHDA and CDR2 SQIVND (reference sequence). The V and J ends lost 6 bases and 7 bases, in that order; junction bases with no gene match: 9. The CDR3 spans 15 residues. This CDR3 is CASREPGQLNSPLHF. The CDR3 region has the DNA TGTGCCAGTAGAGAGCCGGGACAGCTAAATTCACCCCTCCACTTT.

A single count supports this clone. The chain employs TRBV27 and TRBJ2-7; 9 nucleotides line up with TRBD2. This CDR3 has 14 amino acids. Germline V gene sequence: CDR1 MNHEY, CDR2 SMNVEV (reference sequence). Trimming cost V 3 bases and J 3 bases; bases outside gene matches: 3. The CDR3 protein is CASSFKTSGYEQYF. The CDR3 DNA is TGTGCCAGCAGTTTCAAGACTAGCGGCTACGAGCAGTACTTC.